Given below is one TCR beta chain in context. These data come from a study of cytomegalovirus exposure and HLA in healthy donors. The study ran its PCR with 60 Vbeta and 13 Jbeta primers. Clones were read by immunoSEQ multiplex PCR, and TCRdb kept only the in-frame ones, dropping some. The sample has about 150,000 clones; approximately 80% are singletons. V lost 2 bases to trimming and J lost 3 bases; unmatched junction nucleotides: 9. The germline V gene encodes CDR1 KGHSH and CDR2 LQKENI. The CDR3 is made up of 16 amino acids. The sequenced sample was PBMCs. V and J are TRBV18 and TRBJ2-7, with TRBD1 matching over 8 bases. The sequence was obtained from a man aged 25-45 years in good health and CMV-seropositive. This CDR3 reads CASSPKGTGRGYEQYF. The DNA for the CDR3 is TGTGCCAGCTCACCAAAAGGGACAGGCCGTGGCTACGAGCAGTACTTC.